This T cell receptor beta chain was recovered during a study of siplizumab effects on memory and regulatory T cells. General study results and limits: There appeared to be greater diversity in naive T cells than in memory cells, and naive T cells seemed major contributors to the alloresponse. An assignable naive or memory phenotype was lacking in roughly 75-95% of proliferating CD4+ or CD8+ clones.

In the case of this clone: Its antigen remains unidentified.

The study assayed roughly 91,000 TCR templates per sample. The assay was immunoSEQ multiplex PCR, and TCRdb's table has in-frame clones only and misses some. The sample carries under 130,000 clones, about 92% recorded once. The V segment lost 6 bases and the J segment 2 bases; nucleotides outside the gene matches: 4. Germline values: CDR1 SGHAT, CDR2 FQNNGV. The CDR3 has 14 residues. The clonotype was recovered from a human donor in good health. The chain has TRBV11-2 and TRBJ1-5; 7 nucleotides line up with TRBD1. Source material: CD4+ T cells sorted from blood. The CDR3 nucleotides read TGTGCCAGCAGTTATGGACAGGGCAATCAGCCCCAGCATTTT. It codes for CASSYGQGNQPQHF.